A single sample gave rise to the 20 T cell receptor beta chains below, sequenced in a study of T-cell memory formation after mild COVID-19 (dated by TCRdb to the early 2020s). The receptor library was made with 5' RACE. The reads were generated on an Illumina NovaSeq 6000. Clones were called with MiXCR by TCRdb after fastp trimmed the public reads at Q25, and only in-frame beta chains were retained. Rows with one shared CDR3 protein collapse into an entry with the most common genes and DNA. In all, the sample holds 350,000 to 450,000 distinct CDR3 sequences, and 14% of those were seen once. The top ten clones comprise roughly 22% of the sample. The sequenced sample consisted of PBMCs or a T cell subset sorted from them (not recorded which). The receptors were sampled from a man between 18 and 29 years old who had mild COVID-19 (a few samples of this study predate the infection). The sample titles of this study are shuffled in the database, so cell type and time point are left out; the donor was told from shared clones.

This clonotype was counted only a few times. The rearrangement joins TRBV7-2 to TRBJ2-7, with TRBD1 matching over 10 bases. Germline V lookup: CDR1 SGHTA, CDR2 FQGNSA. Trimming took 4 bases from V and 2 from J; bases not matched to a gene: 5. The CDR3 totals 15 residues. The DNA of the CDR3 is TGTGCCAGCAGCTCGAGGACAGGGGGAGCCTACGAGCAGTACTTC. It codes for CASSSRTGGAYEQYF.

This clonotype was recorded many times. V usage is TRBV5-1 and J usage is TRBJ2-1; 9 nucleotides line up with TRBD1. CDR1 is SGHRS and CDR2 is YFSETQ in the germline V gene. With V trimmed by 4 bases and J by 10 bases, 3 bases remained unmatched. The CDR3 loop spans 12 amino acids. CDR3 bases: TGCGCCAGCAGCCTCGGACAGGGGGAGCAGTTCTTC. This translates into CASSLGQGEQFF.

There are many counts of this clonotype. The chain combines TRBV29-1 with TRBJ2-2, with D perhaps matching TRBD1 (6 bases). Germline V gene data show CDR1 as SQVTM and CDR2 as ANQGSEA. Between the trimmed V and J ends, which lost 1 base and 4 bases, there was a span of 16 bases. CDR3 size: 16 residues. CDR3: CSVEGTGKRPTGELFF. CDR3 DNA sequence: TGCAGCGTTGAAGGCACAGGGAAGAGGCCCACCGGGGAGCTGTTTTTT.

The chain links TRBV7-3 to TRBJ2-3, with 9 positions matching TRBD2. This CDR3 has 17 residues. Germline lookup yields CDR1 SGHTA and CDR2 FQGTGA. J gave up 1 base and V 5 bases, and 10 bases lay outside the gene matches. In DNA form, the CDR3 reads TGTGCCAGCAGCCTACAGGCTAGCGGGGATCGCACAGATACGCAGTATTTT. Translation: CASSLQASGDRTDTQYF.

Ten or more counts support this clonotype. The chain is built from TRBV7-3 and TRBJ1-1, with 7 bases lining up with TRBD1. The CDR3 is made up of 13 amino acids. CDR1 and CDR2 (germline): SGHTA, FQGTGA. The trim removed 5 bases at V and 2 bases at J, leaving 2 bases unmatched. The CDR3 DNA is TGTGCCAGCAGCCGACAGGGCAACACTGAAGCTTTCTTT. Translated, it gives CASSRQGNTEAFF. The whole variable domain, remainder taken from reference TRBV7-3 and TRBJ1-1, is GAGVSQTPSNKVTEKGKYVELRCDPISGHTALYWYRQSLGQGPEFLIYFQGTGAADDSGLPNDRFFAVRPEGSVSTLKIQRTERGDSAVYLCASSRQGNTEAFFGQGTRLTVV.

The chain recombines TRBV12-3 or TRBV12-4 with TRBJ2-1; 10 positions match TRBD2. Losses at the gene ends were 4 bases for V and 5 bases for J; bases not matched to a gene: 2. This CDR3 region has 14 residues. CDR3 bases: TGTGCCAGCAGTTCTAGCGGGGGTAACAATGAGCAGTTCTTC. Amino acids: CASSSSGGNNEQFF.

The table lists this clonotype with a few counts. The J gene is TRBJ2-3, the V gene TRBV24-1; D is ambiguous. CDR1 is KGHDR, CDR2 SFDVKD, per germline. The CDR3 consists of 14 residues. V gave up 2 bases and J gave up 5 bases, with 10 bases separating them. The CDR3 DNA reads TGTGCCACCAGTGATTCAAGTACGGGAGATACGCAGTATTTT. Translated, it gives CATSDSSTGDTQYF.

The J gene is TRBJ2-7, the V gene TRBV5-6, with 8 bases identical to TRBD2. The CDR3 length is 19 residues. V was clipped by 0 bases and J by 0 bases; unmatched bases: 14. The germline gives CDR1 SGHDT, CDR2 YYEEEE. CDR3: CASSLASSSGGYSSYEQYV. The CDR3 coding sequence is TGTGCCAGCAGCTTGGCCAGTTCCAGCGGGGGTTACAGCTCCTACGAGCAGTACGTC.

This sequence joins TRBV18 and TRBJ2-5, with 7 nucleotides matching TRBD2. J gave up 5 bases and V 5 bases, and 5 bases lay outside the gene matches. CDR1 KGHSH and CDR2 LQKENI come from the germline V gene. The CDR3 loop spans 13 amino acids. The CDR3: CASSRLAGETQYF. CDR3 sequence (DNA): TGTGCCAGCTCAAGACTAGCTGGGGAGACCCAGTACTTC.

The chain carries TRBV27 and TRBJ2-3, with a tentative D call TRBD1 (5 bases). The CDR3 totals 14 residues. The germline CDR1 and CDR2 sequences are MNHEY and SMNVEV (reference sequence). V shed 5 bases and J shed 0 bases, with 9 bases lying between them. The CDR3 here is CASSKGSSTDTQYF. In DNA, the CDR3 is TGTGCCAGCAGTAAGGGGTCTAGCACAGATACGCAGTATTTT.

In this sample, this clonotype turned up many times. The rearrangement uses TRBV12-3 or TRBV12-4 and TRBJ1-3, with 7 bases aligning to TRBD1. The V segment lost 6 bases and the J segment 4 bases; nucleotides outside the gene matches: 3. This CDR3 contains 13 residues. For the CDR3, the DNA is TGTGCCAGCAGCCTGGACAGGGGAAACACCATATATTTT. Its protein product is CASSLDRGNTIYF.

The genes are TRBV20-1 and TRBJ2-3; TRBD2 matches at 8 bases. In germline, CDR1 is DFQATT, CDR2 SNEGSKA (reference sequence). CDR3 size: 12 residues. Unmatched junction bases numbered 4, after V lost 8 bases and J lost 3 bases. CDR3 protein: CSPGLGTDTQYF. The DNA for the CDR3 is TGCAGTCCGGGACTAGGGACAGATACGCAGTATTTT.

The chain carries TRBV24-1 and TRBJ2-2; D gene uncertain. V lost 1 base and J lost 1, with 3 bases in between. From germline, CDR1 is KGHDR and CDR2 SFDVKD. This CDR3 has 14 residues. CDR3 in DNA: TGTGCCACCAGTGATTTTAAGAACACCGGGGAGCTGTTTTTT. Translation gives CATSDFKNTGELFF.

The chain has TRBV20-1 and TRBJ2-3, with TRBD2 matching 8 bases. The CDR3 totals 16 residues. Germline CDR1 reads DFQATT; CDR2 reads SNEGSKA (reference sequence). The J segment lost 1 base and the V segment lost 2 bases, leaving 8 bases of the junction unmatched. The CDR3 spells CSARTTRGDRTDTQYF. The DNA of the CDR3 is TGCAGTGCTAGAACCACGCGGGGGGATCGCACAGATACGCAGTATTTT.

This clonotype has just a few counts. The chain uses TRBV7-2 and TRBJ2-2, with a tentative D call TRBD1 (5 bases). The CDR3 covers 16 residues. V gave up 0 bases and J gave up 4 bases, with 12 bases separating them. Germline V gene data show CDR1 as SGHTA and CDR2 as FQGNSA. As DNA, the CDR3 is TGTGCCAGCAGCTTAGCAGGGGCCGCGACCACCGGGGAGCTGTTTTTT. It yields the protein CASSLAGAATTGELFF.

J is TRBJ2-1 and V is TRBV10-3; D is undetermined. Germline CDR1 ENHRY, CDR2 SYGVKD. V shed 0 bases and J shed 8 bases, with 2 bases lying between them. The CDR3 is 11 residues long. The CDR3, as DNA: TGTGCCATCAGTGAGTCTGATGAGCAGTTCTTC. This encodes CAISESDEQFF.

This clonotype was picked up a small number of times. The V gene is TRBV7-2, the J gene TRBJ1-2; D uncertain. Deletions cut 3 bases from V and 3 bases from J, with 5 bases between. Germline V CDR1 and CDR2: SGHTA, FQGNSA. The CDR3 runs 12 residues. This CDR3 is CASSFYDYGYTF. CDR3 bases: TGTGCCAGCAGCTTTTATGACTATGGCTACACCTTC.

The table lists this clonotype with a few counts. The chain employs TRBV5-5 and TRBJ2-2; D ambiguous. Trimming took 7 bases from V and 6 from J, leaving 10 bases between them. CDR3 size: 12 residues. Germline V CDR1 and CDR2: SGHKS, YYEKEE (reference sequence). The CDR3 reads CASQYSPGELFF. Here the CDR3 DNA reads TGTGCCAGCCAGTACTCCCCCGGGGAGCTGTTTTTT.

This clonotype was seen a few times. The chain links TRBV3-1 to TRBJ1-5; no definite D call. The CDR3 contains 12 residues. CDR1 LGHDT and CDR2 YNNKEL come from the germline V gene (reference sequence). The V end lost 1 base, the J end lost 7 bases, and 5 bases lay between the germline ends. The CDR3 spells CASSQAVQPQHF. CDR3 DNA sequence: TGTGCCAGCAGCCAAGCGGTGCAGCCCCAGCATTTT. The whole variable domain, filled in from reference TRBV3-1 and TRBJ1-5, reads DTAVSQTPKYLVTQMGNDKSIKCEQNLGHDTMYWYKQDSKKFLKIMFSYNNKELIINETVPNRFSPKSPDKAHLNLHINSLELGDSAVYFCASSQAVQPQHFGDGTRLSIL.

This clonotype was found a few times. J is TRBJ2-6 and V is TRBV11-2, with D unresolved. The CDR3 extends over 15 amino acids. Trimming took off 5 bases at V and 2 bases at J, with 10 bases between the two ends. Germline CDR1 and CDR2: SGHAT and FQNNGV. The CDR3 region has the DNA TGTGCCAGCAGCCGTGGATTGACTGGGGCCAACGTCCTGACTTTC. This sequence encodes CASSRGLTGANVLTF.